This T cell receptor beta chain came from a study of blood T cell repertoires in COVID-19. In the study overall: In each case, the material was cDNA or gDNA derived from T cells, B-cell-depleted T cells, or PBMCs.

Germline CDR1 LGHNA, CDR2 YSLEER. The CDR3 covers 14 residues. Trimming cost V 1 base and J 1 base, with 7 bases left between them. Per the authors' pipeline: Amplification of reference gene primers was used by the study to estimate nucleated cell counts. The assay was immunoSEQ multiplex PCR, and TCRdb's table has in-frame clones only and misses some. V, J and clone size derive from that table, while D and trimming were established from the DNA sequence. The sample gives 90,000 to 150,000 clones, over 75% of which show up once; around 4% is in the top ten. The source is a man between 60 and 75 years old with acute or convalescent COVID-19. V and J are TRBV4-3 and TRBJ2-5; a possible D gene is TRBD2 (5 bases). The sample was peripheral blood. Here the CDR3 DNA reads TGCGCCAGCAGCCAAGGCAGCGGCCAAGAGACCCAGTACTTC. It codes for CASSQGSGQETQYF.